A single sample gave rise to the 9 T cell receptor beta chains below, sequenced in a study of CD8 T cells in Susac syndrome. Random-hexamer reverse transcription was applied to about 0.5 to 1 ug RNA. TCRdb reprocessed the immunoSEQ multiplex PCR reads with MiXCR, giving one entry per CDR3 protein. The table has roughly 300,000 distinct CDR3 sequences, about 88% seen once. Sequences were obtained from CD8+ T cells from PBMCs. The receptors shown here come from a human donor with multiple sclerosis.

Written as DNA, the CDR3 is TGTGCCAGCAGTTCACAGGGGGAAGCTATTCGCCTCTATGGCTACACCTTC. It yields the protein CASSSQGEAIRLYGYTF. The chain couples TRBV28 to TRBJ1-2, with TRBD1 matching 8 bases. Germline CDR1 reads MDHEN; CDR2 reads SYDVKM. V was clipped by 4 bases and J by 4 bases; unmatched bases: 14. This CDR3 contains 17 residues.

The rearrangement joins TRBV6-5 to TRBJ2-3, with TRBD2 matching over 9 bases. The CDR3 runs to 16 residues. V dropped 0 bases and J dropped 1; count of bases not matched to a gene: 2. Germline values: CDR1 MNHEY, CDR2 SVGAGI. CDR3 coding DNA: TGTGCCAGCAGTTACTCGAGGACTAGCGGCACAGATACGCAGTATTTT. It codes for CASSYSRTSGTDTQYF.

CDR3 region: CASSSGRAMNTEAFF. The CDR3 DNA follows: TGTGCCAGCAGCTCGGGACGCGCAATGAACACTGAAGCTTTCTTT. The chain uses TRBV14 and TRBJ1-1, with a possible D match to TRBD1 (5 bases). Germline-derived CDR1 and CDR2 are SGHDN and FVKESK. V lost 5 bases, J lost 0 bases, and 13 bases lay in between. The CDR3 is 15 residues long.

The chain is built from TRBV20-1 and TRBJ2-1; D remains unclear. The CDR3 runs to 17 residues. Germline CDR1 and CDR2: DFQATT and SNEGSKA (reference sequence). V was clipped by 0 bases and J by 2 bases, with 17 bases between them. In DNA form, the CDR3 reads TGCAGTGCTAGAGATCTCGCCAGTATGTTGACCTACAATGAGCAGTTCTTC. Its protein is CSARDLASMLTYNEQFF.

About this clonotype: Germline is not matched at one junction end, which may reflect a read error. The V gene is TRBV7-7, the J gene TRBJ2-1; tentatively, D is TRBD2 (5 bases). The CDR3 has 14 residues. Germline V CDR1 and CDR2: SSHAT, FNYEAQ (reference sequence). The chain's CDR3 is CASSLAERSNEQFF. CDR3 DNA: TGTGCTAGCAGCTTAGCAGAGCGGTCCAATGAGCAGTTCTTC.

This sequence joins TRBV29-1 and TRBJ1-2, with D possibly matching TRBD1 (6 bases). CDR1 is SQVTM, CDR2 ANQGSEA, per germline. This CDR3 has 13 residues. V was pared by 2 bases and J by 6 bases, with 13 bases between. In DNA, the CDR3 is TGCAGCGTTGAAAGGGGGGGGCGGAATGGCTACACCTTC. This translates into CSVERGGRNGYTF. Combining the CDR3 with reference TRBV29-1 and TRBJ1-2 gives the whole variable domain SAVISQKPSRDICQRGTSLTIQCQVDSQVTMMFWYRQQPGQSLTLIATANQGSEATYESGFVIDKFPISRPNLTFSTLTVSNMSPEDSSIYLCSVERGGRNGYTFGSGTRLTVV.

V and J are TRBV6-6 and TRBJ2-5; tentatively, D is TRBD1 or TRBD2 (5 bases each). Germline loops: CDR1 MNHNY, CDR2 SVGAGI (reference sequence). CDR3 length equals 13 residues. V gave up 2 bases and J gave up 4 bases, with 8 bases separating them. DNA of the CDR3: TGTGCCAGCAGTTACGAGGGGTTAGAGACCCAGTACTTC. This translates into CASSYEGLETQYF.

This clonotype has more than one count but fewer than ten. The rearrangement uses TRBV7-9 and TRBJ2-1; 10 bases are a match to TRBD2. Germline-derived CDR1 and CDR2 are SEHNR and FQNEAQ (reference sequence). The CDR3 is 15 residues long. V was clipped by 0 bases and J by 6 bases; unmatched bases: 2. The CDR3: CASSLASGRANEQFF. In nucleotides, the CDR3 is TGTGCCAGCAGCTTAGCGAGCGGGAGGGCCAATGAGCAGTTCTTC. The full variable domain, rest sourced from reference TRBV7-9 and TRBJ2-1, is DTGVSQNPRHKITKRGQNVTFRCDPISEHNRLYWYRQTLGQGPEFLTYFQNEAQLEKSRLLSDRFSAERPKGSFSTLEIQRTEQGDSAMYLCASSLASGRANEQFFGPGTRLTVL.

The V call is TRBV6-5, the J call TRBJ1-6, with no clear D. The germline gives CDR1 MNHEY, CDR2 SVGAGI. The ends were cut back, 8 bases at V and 8 bases at J, with 16 bases in the middle. The CDR3 is 14 amino acids. The CDR3 sequence: CASRSGLAHSPLHF. The CDR3 DNA is TGTGCCAGCCGATCAGGACTCGCTCATTCACCCCTCCACTTT.